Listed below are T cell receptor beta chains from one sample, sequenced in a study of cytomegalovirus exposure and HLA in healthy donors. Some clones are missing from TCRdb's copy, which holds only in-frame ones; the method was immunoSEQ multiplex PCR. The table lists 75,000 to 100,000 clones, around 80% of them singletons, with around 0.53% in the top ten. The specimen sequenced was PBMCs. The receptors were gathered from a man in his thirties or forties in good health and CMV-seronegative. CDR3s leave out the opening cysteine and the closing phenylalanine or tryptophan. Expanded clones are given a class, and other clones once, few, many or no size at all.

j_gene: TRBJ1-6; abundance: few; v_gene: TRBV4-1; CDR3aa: ASSQRIGAGDSPLH
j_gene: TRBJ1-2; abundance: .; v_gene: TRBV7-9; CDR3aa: SSSLPGSIGTAYGYT
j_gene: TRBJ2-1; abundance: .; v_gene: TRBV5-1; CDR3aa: ASSLGGTSGIDEQF
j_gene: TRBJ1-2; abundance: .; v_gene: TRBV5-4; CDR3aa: ASSFPDRGFGYT
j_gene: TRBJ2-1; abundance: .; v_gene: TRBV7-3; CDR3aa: ASSFDRGPHNEQF
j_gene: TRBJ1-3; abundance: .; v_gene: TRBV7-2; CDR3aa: ASTSAGIGNTIY
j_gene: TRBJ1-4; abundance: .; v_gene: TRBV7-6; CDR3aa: ASSLDVTTNEKLF
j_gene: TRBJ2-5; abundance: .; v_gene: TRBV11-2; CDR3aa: ASSPGLAGGRETQY
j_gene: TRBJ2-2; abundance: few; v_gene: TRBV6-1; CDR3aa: ASSERPLAGGLGAGAGELF
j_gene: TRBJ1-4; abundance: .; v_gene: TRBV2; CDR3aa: ASSGRQGGPTNEKLF
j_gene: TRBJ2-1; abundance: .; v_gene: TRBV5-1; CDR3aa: ASSFGTSGTINEQF
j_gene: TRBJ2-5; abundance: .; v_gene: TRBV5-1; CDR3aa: ASSPGQGGTQETQY
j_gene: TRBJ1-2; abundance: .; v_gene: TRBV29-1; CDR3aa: SVDQANYGYT
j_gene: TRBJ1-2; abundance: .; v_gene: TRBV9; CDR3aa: ASSVGTVKNYGYT
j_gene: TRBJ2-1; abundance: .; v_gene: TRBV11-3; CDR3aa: ASSQRASVENEQF
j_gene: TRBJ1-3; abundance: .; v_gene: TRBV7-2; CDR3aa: ASTWGRTGVSLIH